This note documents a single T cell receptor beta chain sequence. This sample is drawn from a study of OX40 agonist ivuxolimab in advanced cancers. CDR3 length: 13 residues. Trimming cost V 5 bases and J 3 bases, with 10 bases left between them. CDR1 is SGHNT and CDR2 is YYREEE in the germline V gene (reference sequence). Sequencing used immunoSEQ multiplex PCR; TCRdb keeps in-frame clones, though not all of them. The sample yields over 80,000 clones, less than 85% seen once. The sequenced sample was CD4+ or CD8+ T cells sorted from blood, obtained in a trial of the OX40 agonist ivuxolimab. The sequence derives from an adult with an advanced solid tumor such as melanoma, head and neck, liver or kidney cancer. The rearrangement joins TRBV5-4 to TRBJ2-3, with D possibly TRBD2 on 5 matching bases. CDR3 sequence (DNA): TGTGCCAGCAGACCTAGCTATACAGATACGCAGTATTTT. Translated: CASRPSYTDTQYF. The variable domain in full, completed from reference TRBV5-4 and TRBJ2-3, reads ETGVTQSPTHLIKTRGQQVTLRCSSQSGHNTVSWYQQALGQGPQFIFQYYREEENGRGNFPPRFSGLQFPNYSSELNVNALELDDSALYLCASRPSYTDTQYFGPGTRLTVL.